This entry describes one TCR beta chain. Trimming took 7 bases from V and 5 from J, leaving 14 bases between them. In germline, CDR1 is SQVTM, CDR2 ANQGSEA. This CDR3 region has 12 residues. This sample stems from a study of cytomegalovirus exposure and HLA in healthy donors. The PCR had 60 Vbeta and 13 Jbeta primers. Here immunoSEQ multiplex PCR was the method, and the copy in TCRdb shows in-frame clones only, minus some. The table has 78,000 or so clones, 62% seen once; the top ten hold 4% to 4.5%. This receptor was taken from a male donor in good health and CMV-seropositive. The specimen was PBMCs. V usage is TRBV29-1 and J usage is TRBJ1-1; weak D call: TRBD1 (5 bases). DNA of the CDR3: TGCAGCGGCCTCCAGGGAAGTACTGAAGCTTTCTTT. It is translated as CSGLQGSTEAFF. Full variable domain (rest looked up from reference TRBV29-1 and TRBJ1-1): SAVISQKPSRDICQRGTSLTIQCQVDSQVTMMFWYRQQPGQSLTLIATANQGSEATYESGFVIDKFPISRPNLTFSTLTVSNMSPEDSSIYLCSGLQGSTEAFFGQGTRLTVV.